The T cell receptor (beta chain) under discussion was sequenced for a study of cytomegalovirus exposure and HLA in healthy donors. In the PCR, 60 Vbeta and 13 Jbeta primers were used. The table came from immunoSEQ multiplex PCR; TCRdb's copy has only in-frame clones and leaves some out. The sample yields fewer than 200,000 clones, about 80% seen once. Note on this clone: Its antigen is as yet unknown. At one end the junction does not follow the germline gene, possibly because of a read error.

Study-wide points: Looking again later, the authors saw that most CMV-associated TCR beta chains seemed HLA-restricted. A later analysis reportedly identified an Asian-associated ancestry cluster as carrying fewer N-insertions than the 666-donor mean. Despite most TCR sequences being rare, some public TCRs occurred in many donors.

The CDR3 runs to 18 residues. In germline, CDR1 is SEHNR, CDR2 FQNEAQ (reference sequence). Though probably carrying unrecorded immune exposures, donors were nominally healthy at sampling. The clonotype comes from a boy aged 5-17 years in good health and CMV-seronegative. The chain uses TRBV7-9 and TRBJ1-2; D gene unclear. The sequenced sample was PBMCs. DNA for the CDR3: TGTTCCAGCAGCTTCTCAATGAACGATCCAGGACTCGACTATGGCTACACCTTC. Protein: CSSSFSMNDPGLDYGYTF.